A selection of T cell receptor beta chains follows, all from one sample in a study of blood T cell repertoires in COVID-19. The data were produced by immunoSEQ multiplex PCR, yet TCRdb's version contains in-frame clones alone and is incomplete. The sample lists roughly 100,000 clones, around 85% occurring once. Sequenced sample: peripheral blood. These receptors were collected from a woman older than 75 with active or convalescent COVID-19. The CDR3 runs from the conserved cysteine through the conserved F or W. The order of the fields is V gene, clone size, J gene, D gene, CDR3 protein, CDR3 DNA. The D gene is left open where the match is weak. Clone size is shown for a subset of rows, as once, few, many or a class of expanded clone.

V: TRBV10-3; size: -; J: TRBJ1-5; D: -; CDR3: CAISGESGNQPQHF; DNA: TGTGCCATCAGTGGGGAGTCGGGAAATCAGCCCCAGCATTTT
V: TRBV24-1; size: -; J: TRBJ1-4; D: TRBD1; CDR3: CATSDSRGTNEKLFF; DNA: TGTGCCACCAGTGATTCCAGGGGGACTAATGAAAAACTGTTTTTT
V: TRBV5-8; size: -; J: TRBJ2-1; D: TRBD2; CDR3: CASSLGLAGSLHEQFF; DNA: TGTGCCAGCAGCTTGGGGCTAGCGGGGTCATTGCATGAGCAGTTCTTC
V: TRBV3-1/TRBV3-2; size: -; J: TRBJ2-1; D: -; CDR3: CASSQEMPGSYNEQFF; DNA: TGTGCCAGCAGCCAAGAGATGCCCGGGTCCTACAATGAGCAGTTCTTC
V: TRBV6-6; size: -; J: TRBJ2-1; D: TRBD2; CDR3: CASSRGTSGGSYNEQFF; DNA: TGTGCCAGCAGCCGAGGGACTAGCGGGGGCTCTTACAATGAGCAGTTCTTC
V: TRBV5-1; size: -; J: TRBJ1-4; D: -; CDR3: CASSSDSYEKLFF; DNA: TGCGCCAGCAGCTCCGACAGCTATGAAAAACTGTTTTTT
V: TRBV5-1; size: -; J: TRBJ1-1; D: -; CDR3: CASSLVWPQNTEAFF; DNA: TGCGCCAGCAGCTTGGTGTGGCCGCAGAACACTGAAGCTTTCTTT
V: TRBV25-1; size: -; J: TRBJ2-4; D: -; CDR3: CASSEGGQLAKNIQYF; DNA: TGTGCCAGCAGTGAAGGAGGACAGCTAGCCAAAAACATTCAGTACTTC
V: TRBV29-1; size: -; J: TRBJ1-6; D: TRBD1; CDR3: CSAGQGRNSPLHF; DNA: TGCAGCGCAGGACAGGGACGGAATTCACCCCTCCACTTT
V: TRBV5-1; size: -; J: TRBJ1-6; D: -; CDR3: CASSPSYGPLHF; DNA: TGCGCCAGCAGCCCTTCCTATGGACCCCTCCACTTT
V: TRBV6-5; size: few; J: TRBJ1-2; D: TRBD1; CDR3: CASSYAYRGNYGYTF; DNA: TGTGCCAGCAGTTACGCATACAGGGGGAACTATGGCTACACCTTC
V: TRBV19; size: -; J: TRBJ1-5; D: -; CDR3: CASSIDTRGGQPQHF; DNA: TGTGCCAGTAGTATAGATACCCGGGGAGGTCAGCCCCAGCATTTT
V: TRBV6-2/TRBV6-3; size: -; J: TRBJ2-5; D: -; CDR3: CASSFFGIGETQYF; DNA: TGTGCCAGCAGTTTCTTCGGGATTGGGGAGACCCAGTACTTC
V: TRBV25-1; size: -; J: TRBJ1-3; D: -; CDR3: CASISSGNTIYF; DNA: TGTGCCAGCATCAGCTCTGGAAACACCATATATTTT
V: TRBV7-9; size: -; J: TRBJ1-1; D: -; CDR3: CASSVGSTEAFF; DNA: TGTGCCAGCAGTGTCGGGTCTACTGAAGCTTTCTTT
V: TRBV28; size: -; J: TRBJ2-7; D: TRBD1; CDR3: CAGSKSGGHEQYF; DNA: TGTGCCGGATCAAAATCAGGGGGCCACGAGCAGTACTTC
V: TRBV11-2; size: -; J: TRBJ1-2; D: -; CDR3: CASSLGAGGIDGYTF; DNA: TGTGCCAGCAGCTTAGGGGCGGGAGGGATAGATGGCTACACCTTC
V: TRBV9; size: -; J: TRBJ2-1; D: TRBD2; CDR3: CASSVVSGVYNEQFF; DNA: TGTGCCAGCAGCGTAGTGAGCGGGGTCTACAATGAGCAGTTCTTC
V: TRBV5-1; size: few; J: TRBJ2-7; D: TRBD2; CDR3: CASSFGPPAGRSYEQYF; DNA: TGCGCCAGCAGCTTCGGGCCCCCAGCGGGACGGTCCTACGAGCAGTACTTC
V: TRBV20-1; size: -; J: TRBJ2-1; D: TRBD2; CDR3: CSASGGVEDNEQFF; DNA: TGCAGTGCTAGTGGGGGGGTAGAAGACAATGAGCAGTTCTTC
V: TRBV7-2; size: -; J: TRBJ2-2; D: -; CDR3: CASTYKRQGGGELFF; DNA: TGTGCCAGCACCTATAAACGACAGGGAGGCGGGGAGCTGTTTTTT
V: TRBV6-5; size: -; J: TRBJ1-1; D: -; CDR3: CASTPYGGLSLEAFF; DNA: TGTGCCAGCACCCCTTACGGAGGCCTTAGCCTAGAAGCTTTCTTT
V: TRBV7-9; size: -; J: TRBJ2-5; D: -; CDR3: CASSRRGTIETQYF; DNA: TGTGCCAGCAGCCGCAGGGGAACAATCGAGACCCAGTACTTC
V: TRBV6-5; size: -; J: TRBJ1-5; D: TRBD1; CDR3: CASRDRDQQPQHF; DNA: TGTGCCAGCAGGGACAGGGACCAACAGCCCCAGCATTTT
V: TRBV27; size: few; J: TRBJ2-7; D: -; CDR3: CASSNLQGGEQYF; DNA: TGTGCCAGCAGCAACCTTCAGGGGGGTGAGCAGTACTTC
V: TRBV25-1; size: -; J: TRBJ2-3; D: -; CDR3: CATLKSGTDTQYF; DNA: TGTGCCACCCTGAAGTCGGGGACAGATACGCAGTATTTT
V: TRBV24-1; size: -; J: TRBJ2-2; D: -; CDR3: CATSDHSRVRTGELFF; DNA: TGTGCCACCAGTGATCATTCCAGGGTCAGGACCGGGGAGCTGTTTTTT
V: TRBV29-1; size: -; J: TRBJ1-3; D: -; CDR3: CSVVWTIVPNTIYF; DNA: TGCAGCGTTGTGTGGACAATAGTTCCAAACACCATATATTTT
V: TRBV28; size: -; J: TRBJ2-1; D: -; CDR3: CASSWELGYNEQFF; DNA: TGTGCCAGCAGTTGGGAGCTTGGATACAATGAGCAGTTCTTC
V: TRBV11-1; size: -; J: TRBJ1-2; D: TRBD1; CDR3: CASSGGTGGLYYGYTF; DNA: TGTGCCAGCAGCGGTGGGACAGGGGGCCTCTACTATGGCTACACCTTC
V: TRBV9; size: -; J: TRBJ2-2; D: -; CDR3: CASSGEPGHDGSGELFF; DNA: TGTGCCAGCAGCGGAGAACCGGGACACGACGGCTCCGGGGAGCTGTTTTTT
V: TRBV5-6; size: -; J: TRBJ1-3; D: TRBD1; CDR3: CASSGTGGPGNTIYF; DNA: TGTGCCAGCAGCGGTACAGGGGGCCCTGGAAACACCATATATTTT
V: TRBV28; size: once; J: TRBJ2-6; D: -; CDR3: CASSPPVAGANVLTF; DNA: TGTGCCAGCAGCCCCCCAGTGGCCGGGGCCAACGTCCTGACTTTC
V: TRBV10-3; size: few; J: TRBJ2-5; D: TRBD1; CDR3: CAISDPWTGQETQYF; DNA: TGTGCCATCAGTGACCCCTGGACAGGCCAAGAGACCCAGTACTTC
V: TRBV19; size: few; J: TRBJ1-1; D: TRBD1; CDR3: CASSIVGTGGTEAFF; DNA: TGTGCCAGTAGTATAGTCGGGACAGGGGGTACTGAAGCTTTCTTT
V: TRBV18; size: -; J: TRBJ1-3; D: TRBD1; CDR3: CASSPVSGQASGNTIYF; DNA: TGTGCCAGCTCACCAGTCTCGGGACAGGCCTCTGGAAACACCATATATTTT
V: TRBV5-4; size: -; J: TRBJ1-6; D: -; CDR3: CASSLAFSVNSPLHF; DNA: TGTGCCAGCAGCTTGGCGTTCAGTGTCAATTCACCCCTCCACTTT
V: TRBV6-5; size: -; J: TRBJ1-1; D: TRBD1; CDR3: CASRGTGGYTEAFF; DNA: TGTGCCAGCCGGGGGACAGGGGGCTACACTGAAGCTTTCTTT
V: TRBV28; size: -; J: TRBJ2-7; D: -; CDR3: CASSLYYEQYF; DNA: TGTGCCAGTTCACTTTACTACGAGCAGTACTTC
V: TRBV6-5; size: -; J: TRBJ1-1; D: TRBD1; CDR3: CASRTGQGAGAFF; DNA: TGTGCCAGCAGAACGGGCCAGGGGGCAGGAGCTTTCTTT
V: TRBV29-1; size: -; J: TRBJ1-5; D: -; CDR3: CSVLLTGGGSQHF; DNA: TGCAGCGTCTTACTAACCGGCGGGGGTTCCCAGCATTTT
V: TRBV9; size: once; J: TRBJ2-7; D: TRBD1; CDR3: CASSVGTGREQYF; DNA: TGTGCCAGCAGCGTTGGGACAGGTAGAGAGCAGTACTTC
V: TRBV28; size: -; J: TRBJ2-6; D: -; CDR3: CASRRPPGGLTF; DNA: TGTGCCAGCAGACGCCCACCTGGGGGGTTGACTTTC
V: TRBV28; size: -; J: TRBJ2-1; D: TRBD1; CDR3: CASSYLDRYNEQFF; DNA: TGTGCCAGCAGTTACCTGGACAGGTATAATGAGCAGTTCTTC
V: TRBV29-1; size: -; J: TRBJ2-1; D: TRBD2; CDR3: CSDRTSGGSSYNEQFF; DNA: TGCAGCGACCGGACTAGCGGGGGAAGCTCCTACAATGAGCAGTTCTTC
V: TRBV15; size: -; J: TRBJ2-3; D: TRBD2; CDR3: CATSRAGSSGVTDTQYF; DNA: TGTGCCACCAGCAGAGCGGGGAGTAGCGGGGTCACAGATACGCAGTATTTT
V: TRBV24-1; size: -; J: TRBJ2-2; D: -; CDR3: CATSDSGAGDTGELFF; DNA: TGTGCCACCAGTGATTCTGGGGCAGGGGACACCGGGGAGCTGTTTTTT
V: TRBV28; size: -; J: TRBJ1-5; D: -; CDR3: CASSSSYQPQHF; DNA: TGTGCCAGCAGTTCGAGTTATCAGCCCCAGCATTTT
V: TRBV5-1; size: -; J: TRBJ1-3; D: TRBD1; CDR3: CASSQTGSPGNTIYF; DNA: TGCGCCAGCAGCCAGACAGGGTCCCCTGGAAACACCATATATTTT